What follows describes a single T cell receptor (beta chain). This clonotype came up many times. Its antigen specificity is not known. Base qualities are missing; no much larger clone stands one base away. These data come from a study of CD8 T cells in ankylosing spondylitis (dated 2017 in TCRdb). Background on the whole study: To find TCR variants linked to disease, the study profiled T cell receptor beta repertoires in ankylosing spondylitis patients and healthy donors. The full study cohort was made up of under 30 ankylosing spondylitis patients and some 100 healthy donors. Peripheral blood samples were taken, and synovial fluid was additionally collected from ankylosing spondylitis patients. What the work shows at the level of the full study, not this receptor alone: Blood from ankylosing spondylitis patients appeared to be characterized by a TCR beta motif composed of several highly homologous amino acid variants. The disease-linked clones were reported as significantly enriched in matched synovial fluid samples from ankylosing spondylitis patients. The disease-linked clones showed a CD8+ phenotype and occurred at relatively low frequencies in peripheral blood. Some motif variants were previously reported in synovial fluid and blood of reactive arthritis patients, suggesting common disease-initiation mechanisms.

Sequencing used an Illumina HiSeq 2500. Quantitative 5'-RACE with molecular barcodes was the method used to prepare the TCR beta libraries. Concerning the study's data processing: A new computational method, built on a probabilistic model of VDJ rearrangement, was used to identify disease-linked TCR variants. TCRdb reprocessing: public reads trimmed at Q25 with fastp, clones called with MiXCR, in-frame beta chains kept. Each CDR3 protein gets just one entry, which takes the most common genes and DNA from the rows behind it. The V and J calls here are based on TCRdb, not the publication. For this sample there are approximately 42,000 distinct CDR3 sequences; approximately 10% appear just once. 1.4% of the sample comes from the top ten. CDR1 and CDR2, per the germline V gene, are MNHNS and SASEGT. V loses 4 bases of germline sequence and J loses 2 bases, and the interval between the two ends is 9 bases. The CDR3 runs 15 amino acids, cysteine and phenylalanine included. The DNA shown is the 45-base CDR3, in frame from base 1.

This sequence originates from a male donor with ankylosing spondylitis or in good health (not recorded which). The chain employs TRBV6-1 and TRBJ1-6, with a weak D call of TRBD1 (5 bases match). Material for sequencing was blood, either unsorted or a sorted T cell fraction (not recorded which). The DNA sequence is TGTGCCAGCAGTGCCCGGGGGACCTATAATTCACCCCTCCACTTT. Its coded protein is CASSARGTYNSPLHF.